This T cell receptor beta chain originates from a study of T cell changes during pregnancy in multiple sclerosis. Sequenced by immunoSEQ multiplex PCR; TCRdb stores in-frame clones only, minus some. The repertoire holds around 35,000 clones, with 90% as singletons. With 2 bases removed from V and 5 bases from J, the gap between germline ends came to 16 bases. This CDR3 comprises 16 residues. Germline CDR1 MNHEY, CDR2 SVGAGI. The chain has TRBV6-5 and TRBJ1-3, with D unclear. This sequence originates from a female donor with multiple sclerosis, enrolled in a pregnancy study. Sequencing was performed on CD8+ T cells from peripheral blood mononuclear cells, taken before pregnancy. The CDR3 region is CASSYGGRTSRNTIYF. CDR3 sequence (DNA): TGTGCCAGCAGTTACGGAGGCAGGACGTCTAGAAACACCATATATTTT.